This T cell receptor beta chain originates from a study of cytomegalovirus exposure and HLA in healthy donors. The primer mix had 60 Vbeta and 13 Jbeta primers. Assay used: immunoSEQ multiplex PCR; TCRdb lists only in-frame clones, some missing. The sample has 150,000 or so clones, over 60% seen once. The V gene's germline CDR1 is SEHNR and CDR2 FQNEAQ (reference sequence). CDR3 length: 14 amino acids. Trimming at V came to 4 bases and at J to 5 bases, leaving 8 bases not matched to a gene. General study findings and limits: Three CMV-associated chains proved CMV antigen-specific in vitro.

Notes on this clone: Its antigen remains unknown.

The chain uses TRBV7-9 and TRBJ2-7; TRBD1 agrees at 7 bases. This TCR derives from a male donor in good health and CMV-seropositive. Specimen: PBMCs. The CDR3 region has the DNA TGTGCCAGCAGCTCGCAATCCACAGGGGACGAGCAGTACTTC. Protein: CASSSQSTGDEQYF.